The source of this TCR beta chain is a study of vaccination and CD4 T cells after COVID-19. Study-wide background: Cells received overlapping spike peptides from SARS-CoV-2, HCoV-NL63, HCoV-OC43 and HCoV-229E as stimulation.

Overall study findings and caveats: Convalescent patients had 304 of 307 vaccine-specific clones showing spike mono-reactivity.

V lost 4 bases and J 4 bases, leaving 16 bases between the germline ends. Germline loops: CDR1 GTSNPN, CDR2 SVGIG (reference sequence). The length of the CDR3 is 14 residues. The treatment denotes: roughly 10-day PBMC culture with coronavirus spike peptide pools or control peptides (ViraFEST assay). Sequence data for DNA of cultured CD4+ T cells were generated by the Oncomine TCR Beta short-read assay. TCRdb re-analysed the PCR reads in MiXCR, keeping a single row per CDR3 protein. The sample carries about 14,000 distinct CDR3 sequences, under 75% recorded once. About this clonotype itself: The antigen is not known.

Sequencing used CD4+ T cells from blood, cultured in vitro. The sequence was obtained from a human donor who had recovered from COVID-19. V usage is TRBV30 and J usage is TRBJ1-2; D is uncertain. The CDR3 spells CAWIGAFTGYGYTF. CDR3 sequence (DNA): TGTGCCTGGATTGGAGCATTCACGGGCTATGGCTACACCTTC.